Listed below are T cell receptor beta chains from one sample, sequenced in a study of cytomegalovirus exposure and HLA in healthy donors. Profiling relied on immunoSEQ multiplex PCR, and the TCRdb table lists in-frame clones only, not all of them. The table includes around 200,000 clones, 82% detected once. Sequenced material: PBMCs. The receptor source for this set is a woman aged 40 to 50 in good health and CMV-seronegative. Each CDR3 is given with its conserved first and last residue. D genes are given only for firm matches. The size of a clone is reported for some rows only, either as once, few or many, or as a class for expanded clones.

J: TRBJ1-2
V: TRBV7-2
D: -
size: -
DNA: TGTGCCAGCAGCGCGGCGGGGGGCTATGGCTACACCTTC
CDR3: CASSAAGGYGYTF

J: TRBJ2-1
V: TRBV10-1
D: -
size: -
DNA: TGCGCCAGCGGACCGCCGAGGGGATCTAGCGACTTGAATGAGCAGTTCTTC
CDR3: CASGPPRGSSDLNEQFF

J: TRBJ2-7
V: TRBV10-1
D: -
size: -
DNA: TGCGCCAGCAGTGACCACTCCTACGAGCAGTACTTC
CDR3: CASSDHSYEQYF

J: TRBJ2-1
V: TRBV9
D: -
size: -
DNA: TGTGCCAGCAGCGTTCCCACCAGCAGGGACAATGAGCAGTTCTTC
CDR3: CASSVPTSRDNEQFF

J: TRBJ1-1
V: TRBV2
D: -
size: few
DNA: TGTGCCAGCAATGAAAGAAAGGGGTACACTGAAGCTTTCTTT
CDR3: CASNERKGYTEAFF

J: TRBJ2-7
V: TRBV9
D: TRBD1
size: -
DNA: TGTGCCAGCAGCGTAGAGGGGACAGCTTTCTACGAGCAGTACTTC
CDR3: CASSVEGTAFYEQYF

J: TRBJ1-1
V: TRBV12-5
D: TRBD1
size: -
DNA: TGTGCTAGTGGGGACAGGGAGCGAGCTTTCTTT
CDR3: CASGDRERAFF

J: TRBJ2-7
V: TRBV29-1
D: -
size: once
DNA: TGCAGCGTTGAATACGGCGAGCAGTACTTC
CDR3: CSVEYGEQYF

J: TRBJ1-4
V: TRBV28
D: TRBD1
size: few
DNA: TGTGCCAGCAGTTTATGGGGACAGGTGACAACTAATGAAAAACTGTTTTTT
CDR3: CASSLWGQVTTNEKLFF

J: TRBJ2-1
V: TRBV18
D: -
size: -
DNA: TGTGCCAGCTCACCGACAGGAGTCGCGTACAATGAGCAGTTCTTC
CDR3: CASSPTGVAYNEQFF

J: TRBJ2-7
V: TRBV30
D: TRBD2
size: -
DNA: TGTGCCTGGAGCCGGGACTACGGCATTGAGTTGGCCTACGAGCAGTACTTC
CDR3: CAWSRDYGIELAYEQYF

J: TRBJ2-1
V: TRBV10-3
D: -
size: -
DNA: TGTGCCATCAGTGAAGGCAAGGGGTATGAGCAGTTCTTC
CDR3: CAISEGKGYEQFF

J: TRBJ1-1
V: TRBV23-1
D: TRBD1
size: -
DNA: TGCGCCAGCAGTCAATCCTTTGGACAGGAGAACACTGAAGCTTTCTTT
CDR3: CASSQSFGQENTEAFF

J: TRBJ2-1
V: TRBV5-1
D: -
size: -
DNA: TGCGCCAGCAGCTTTGGAAGCGGATACGACAATGAGCAGTTCTTC
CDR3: CASSFGSGYDNEQFF

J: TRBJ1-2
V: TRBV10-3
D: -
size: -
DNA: TGTGCCATCCGCATCGGACAGACGTATGGCTACACCTTC
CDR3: CAIRIGQTYGYTF

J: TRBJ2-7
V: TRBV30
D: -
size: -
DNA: TGTGCCTGGAGTGTTTTCGCGGGCTACGAGCAGTACTTC
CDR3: CAWSVFAGYEQYF

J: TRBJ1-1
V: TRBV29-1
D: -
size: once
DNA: TGCAGCGCCTCGGGGGGATGGGCTGAAGCTTTCTTT
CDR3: CSASGGWAEAFF

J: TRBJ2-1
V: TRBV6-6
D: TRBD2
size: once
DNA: TGTGCCAGCAGTCTCCGGCATGCGGGAGGCAATGAGCAGTTCTTC
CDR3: CASSLRHAGGNEQFF

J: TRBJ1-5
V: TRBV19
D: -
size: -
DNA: TGTGCCAGTAGTAATTACGGCAGGCCGTATAGCAATCAGCCCCAGCATTTT
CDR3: CASSNYGRPYSNQPQHF

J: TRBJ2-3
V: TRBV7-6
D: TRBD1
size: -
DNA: TGTGCCATAGGGGACAGGGGGAGAGATACGCAGTATTTT
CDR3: CAIGDRGRDTQYF

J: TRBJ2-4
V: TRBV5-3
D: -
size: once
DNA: TGTGCCCCGGCGGCCGCGGTGGGGAGCAAAAACATTCAGTACTTC
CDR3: CAPAAAVGSKNIQYF

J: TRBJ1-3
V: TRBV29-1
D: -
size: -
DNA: TGCAGCGTTGAATCAGGAAGAAACACCATATATTTT
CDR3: CSVESGRNTIYF

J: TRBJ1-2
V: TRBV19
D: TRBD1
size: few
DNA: TGTGCCAGTAGTATAAGGACAGGGAACTATGGCTACACCTTC
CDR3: CASSIRTGNYGYTF

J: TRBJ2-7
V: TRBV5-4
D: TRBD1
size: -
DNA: TGTGCCAGCAGCCATCAGGGGGCCTACGAGCAGTACTTC
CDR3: CASSHQGAYEQYF

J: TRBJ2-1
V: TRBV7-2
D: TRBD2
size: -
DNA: TGTGCCAGCAGCCCGCCGACTAGCGGATACAATGAGCAGTTCTTC
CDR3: CASSPPTSGYNEQFF

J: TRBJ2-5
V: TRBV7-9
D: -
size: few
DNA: TGTGCCAGCAGCTTTCACACGAACCAAGAGACCCAGTACTTC
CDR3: CASSFHTNQETQYF

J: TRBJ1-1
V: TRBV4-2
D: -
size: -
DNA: TGTGCCAGCAGCCAGGAGGGTCAGGGTGGGGTCACTGAAGCTTTCTTT
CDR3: CASSQEGQGGVTEAFF

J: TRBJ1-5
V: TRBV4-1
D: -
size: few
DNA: TGCGCCAGCAGCCCCGCTTCCCAGGGTCAGCCCCAGCATTTT
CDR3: CASSPASQGQPQHF

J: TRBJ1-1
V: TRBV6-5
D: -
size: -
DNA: TGTGCCAGCAGTTACATAGACACCGCTGAAGCTTTCTTT
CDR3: CASSYIDTAEAFF

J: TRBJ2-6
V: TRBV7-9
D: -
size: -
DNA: TGTGCCAGCAGCTTAGACCTCGGTGGGGCCAACGTCCTGACTTTC
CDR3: CASSLDLGGANVLTF

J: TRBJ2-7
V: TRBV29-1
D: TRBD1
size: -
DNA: TGCAGCGTTGTTGGACAGGGGGGCGAGCAGTACTTC
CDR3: CSVVGQGGEQYF

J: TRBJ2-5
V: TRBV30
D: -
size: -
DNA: TGTGCCTGGAGTGTACTACGGGAGACCCAGTACTTC
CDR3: CAWSVLRETQYF

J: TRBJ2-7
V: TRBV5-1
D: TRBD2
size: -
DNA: TGCGCCAGCAGCTTTTCGGCGACCGGGACTAGGATACTCGAGCAGTACTTC
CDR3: CASSFSATGTRILEQYF

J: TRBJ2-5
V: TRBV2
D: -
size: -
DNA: TGTGCCAGCAGTTCTCCGGCGGGAAGAAAAGAGACCCAGTACTTC
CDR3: CASSSPAGRKETQYF

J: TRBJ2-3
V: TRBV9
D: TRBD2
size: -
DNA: TGTGCCAGCAGCGTAGTTAGCGGGAGTGCAGATACGCAGTATTTT
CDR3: CASSVVSGSADTQYF

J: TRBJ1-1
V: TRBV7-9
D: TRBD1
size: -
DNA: TGTGCCAGCAGCAATGACAGGGACGCTGAAGCTTTCTTT
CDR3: CASSNDRDAEAFF

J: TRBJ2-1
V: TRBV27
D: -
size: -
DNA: TGTGCCAGCAGTTTTTATGATGAGCAGTTCTTC
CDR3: CASSFYDEQFF

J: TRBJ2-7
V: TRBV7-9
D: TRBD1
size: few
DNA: TGTGCCAGCAGCTTGACAGGGCTAGTCGTCGAGCAGTACTTC
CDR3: CASSLTGLVVEQYF

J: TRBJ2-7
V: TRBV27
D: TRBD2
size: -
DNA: TGTGCCAGCAGTTTAGCGGGAGGGCCTTACGAGCAGTACTTC
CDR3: CASSLAGGPYEQYF

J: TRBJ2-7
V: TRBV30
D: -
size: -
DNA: TGTGCCTGGAGAGCAGGTAACACCTACGAGCAGTACTTC
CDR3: CAWRAGNTYEQYF

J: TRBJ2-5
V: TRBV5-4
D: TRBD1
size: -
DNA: TGTGCCAGCAGCTCGGGACAGGGTCTAGCGACCCAGTACTTC
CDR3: CASSSGQGLATQYF

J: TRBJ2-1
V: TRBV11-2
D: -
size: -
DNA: TGTGCCAGCAGCACAATCGCCGGGCCCCAAAGGGGCAATGAGCAGTTCTTC
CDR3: CASSTIAGPQRGNEQFF

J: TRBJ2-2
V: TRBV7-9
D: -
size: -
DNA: TGTGCCAGCAGCTTAGTGGGGCCCGGGGAGCTGTTTTTT
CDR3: CASSLVGPGELFF

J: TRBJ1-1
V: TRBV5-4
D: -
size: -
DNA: TGTGCCAGCAGCTTGGAGGGGCAGACCACTGAAGCTTTCTTT
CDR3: CASSLEGQTTEAFF

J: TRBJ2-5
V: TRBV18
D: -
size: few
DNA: TGTGCCAGCTCACCACCTTTTCGCGGGCAGAGATTCCAAGAGACCCAGTACTTC
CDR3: CASSPPFRGQRFQETQYF